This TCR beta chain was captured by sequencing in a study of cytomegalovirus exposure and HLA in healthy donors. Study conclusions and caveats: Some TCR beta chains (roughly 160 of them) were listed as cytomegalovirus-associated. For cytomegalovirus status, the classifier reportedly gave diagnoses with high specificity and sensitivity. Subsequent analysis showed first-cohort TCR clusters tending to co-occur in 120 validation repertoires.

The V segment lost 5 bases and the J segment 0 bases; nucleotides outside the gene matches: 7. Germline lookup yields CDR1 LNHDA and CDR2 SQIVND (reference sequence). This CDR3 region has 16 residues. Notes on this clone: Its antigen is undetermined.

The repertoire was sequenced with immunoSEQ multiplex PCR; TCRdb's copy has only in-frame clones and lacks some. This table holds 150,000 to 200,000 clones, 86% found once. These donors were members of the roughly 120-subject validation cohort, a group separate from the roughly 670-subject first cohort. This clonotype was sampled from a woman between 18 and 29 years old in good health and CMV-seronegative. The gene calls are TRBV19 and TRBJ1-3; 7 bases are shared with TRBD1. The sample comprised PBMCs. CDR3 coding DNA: TGTGCCAGTAGTCCGGGACAGACACTCTCTGGAAACACCATATATTTT. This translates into CASSPGQTLSGNTIYF.